A single sample gave rise to the 8 T cell receptor beta chains below, sequenced in a study of blood T cells in healthy people across ages. Using a J-beta primer mix together with a sample-barcoded 5' primer, a second PCR was run for 7 to 11 cycles. TCRdb re-analysed the 5' RACE reads in MiXCR, keeping a single row per CDR3 protein. Of hundreds of thousands of distinct CDR3 sequences in the sample, about 30% are singletons; the top ten hold roughly a sixth. Sequenced input: blood. The source is a woman of 80 years or more in good health.

On this clonotype: At one of its ends the junction is not consistent with the germline gene, which may arise from a read error. In DNA, the CDR3 is TGTGCCATTAGTGAGTTAGGGGGCGCAGGGAATGAGCAGTACTTC. This codes for CAISELGGAGNEQYF. The chain has TRBV10-3 and TRBJ2-7, with TRBD1 matching 7 bases. CDR1 ENHRY and CDR2 SYGVKD come from the germline V gene. The CDR3 has 15 amino acids.

Comment on this clonotype: An end of the junction does not agree with germline; a read error may underlie this. The rearrangement links TRBV5-1 to TRBJ2-1; 8 nucleotides agree with TRBD1. The CDR3 spans 15 residues. Germline lookup yields CDR1 SGHRS and CDR2 YFSETQ. The CDR3 DNA sequence: TGCGCCAGCAGCTTGAATGGCAGGGGGCAGAATGGGCAGTTCTTC. It encodes CASSLNGRGQNGQFF.

The chain couples TRBV12-3 or TRBV12-4 to TRBJ2-3; 8 positions match TRBD2. The CDR3 covers 15 residues. V shed 6 bases, J shed 0 bases, and the junction held 5 bases outside the gene matches. As DNA, the CDR3 is TGTGCCAGCAGATTACTAGCGGTGAGCACAGATACGCAGTATTTT. It is translated as CASRLLAVSTDTQYF.

In DNA form, the CDR3 reads TGTGCCAGCAGCCTAGGGCCCTTCCGCTCTGGGGCCAACGTCCTGACTTTC. It specifies CASSLGPFRSGANVLTF. This rearrangement joins TRBV7-6 to TRBJ2-6, with no clear D. The CDR3 has 17 amino acids. CDR1 is SGHVS, CDR2 FNYEAQ, per germline. V was pared by 5 bases and J by 0 bases, with 14 bases between.

The chain links TRBV20-1 to TRBJ1-2; 10 bases fit TRBD1. The length of the CDR3 is 13 residues. The germline V gene has CDR1 DFQATT and CDR2 SNEGSKA (reference sequence). The junction had 6 bases not matched to a gene; V was cut back by 4 bases and J by 7 bases. The CDR3 reads CSAIPGQGFGYTF. CDR3 sequence (DNA): TGCAGTGCTATTCCGGGACAGGGGTTTGGCTACACCTTC.

This chain joins TRBV20-1 and TRBJ2-4; D might be TRBD1 (8 bases). The J call is in doubt because the DNA end fits TRBJ2-7 better. The CDR3 covers 15 residues. The germline gives CDR1 DFQATT, CDR2 SNEGSKA (reference sequence). The CDR3 here is CSASRGGQVQTEQYF. The CDR3 nucleotides are TGCAGTGCTAGTAGGGGGGGACAGGTCCAAACCGAGCAGTACTTC.

This chain connects TRBV4-2 to TRBJ1-1; D is perhaps TRBD1 (6 bases). The CDR3 consists of 15 residues. Trimming removed 0 bases from V and 1 base from J, with 9 bases in between. Per germline, CDR1 LGHNA and CDR2 YNFKEQ. CDR3 amino acids: CASSQDGGPNTEAFF. In nucleotides, the CDR3 is TGTGCCAGCAGCCAAGATGGGGGGCCGAACACTGAAGCTTTCTTT.

This clonotype showed up just a few times. This sequence joins TRBV10-3 and TRBJ1-1; 10 bases line up with TRBD1. The CDR3 covers 19 residues. The V gene's germline CDR1 is ENHRY and CDR2 SYGVKD. Unmatched junction bases numbered 10, after V lost 0 bases and J lost 0 bases. The CDR3 sequence: CAISESVWDRGIVNTEAFF. The CDR3 coding sequence is TGTGCCATCAGTGAGTCGGTTTGGGACAGGGGAATTGTGAACACTGAAGCTTTCTTT.